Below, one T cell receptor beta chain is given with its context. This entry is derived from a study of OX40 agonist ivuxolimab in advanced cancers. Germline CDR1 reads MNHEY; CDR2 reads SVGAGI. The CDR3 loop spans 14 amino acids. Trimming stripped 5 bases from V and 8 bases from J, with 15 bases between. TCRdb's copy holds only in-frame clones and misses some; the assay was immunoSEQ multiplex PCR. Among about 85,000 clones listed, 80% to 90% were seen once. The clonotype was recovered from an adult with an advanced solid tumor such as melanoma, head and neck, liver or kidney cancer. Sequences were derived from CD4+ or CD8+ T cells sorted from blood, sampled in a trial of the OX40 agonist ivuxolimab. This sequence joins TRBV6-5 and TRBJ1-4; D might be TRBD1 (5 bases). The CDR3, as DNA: TGTGCCAGCAGTGAGACGGGGTCAGGGGAAAAACTGTTTTTT. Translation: CASSETGSGEKLFF.